Sequencing of this TCR beta chain was carried out in a study of cytomegalovirus exposure and HLA in healthy donors. Regarding the study as a whole: By HLA locus, TCR association rates varied in a later analysis, with DRB1 showing the most and HLA-C the fewest. The investigators catalogued some 150 TCR beta chains as cytomegalovirus-associated.

Points on this clone: Antigen unknown.

Both 60 Vbeta primers and 13 Jbeta primers went into the PCR. TCRdb's copy holds only in-frame clones and misses some; the assay was immunoSEQ multiplex PCR. In the table there are some 95,000 clones, approximately 71% of which are singletons. The germline gives CDR1 DFQATT, CDR2 SNEGSKA (reference sequence). The CDR3 extends over 11 amino acids. The receptor was isolated from a young woman in good health and CMV-seropositive. This chain uses TRBV20-1 with TRBJ2-5, with a tentative D call TRBD1 (6 bases). Sequenced sample: PBMCs. CDR3 loop: CRAGQQETQYF. The CDR3, as DNA: TGCAGAGCAGGACAGCAAGAGACCCAGTACTTC.